Listed here are 24 T cell receptor beta chains from one sample, sequenced in a study of blood T cell repertoires in COVID-19. Produced via immunoSEQ multiplex PCR; TCRdb's table is partial and in-frame only. The sample consists of 340,000 or so clones, 80% to 90% of them appearing once. The sequenced sample was PBMCs or T cells enriched from blood (not recorded which). The receptors stem from a middle-aged woman with acute COVID-19.

V gene TRBV6-5 combines with J gene TRBJ1-2; 8 nucleotides line up with TRBD1. Per the germline V gene, CDR1 is MNHEY and CDR2 is SVGAGI. The CDR3 has 15 residues. The V and J ends lost 5 bases and 6 bases, in that order; junction bases with no gene match: 11. Written as DNA, the CDR3 is TGTGCCAGCAGTCTGCTGACAGGGGACGCGGATGGCTACACCTTC. Its translation is CASSLLTGDADGYTF.

CDR3 amino acids: CASSQVMRDTQYF. The CDR3 DNA sequence: TGTGCCAGCAGCCAGGTTATGAGGGATACGCAGTATTTT. The chain couples TRBV4-2 to TRBJ2-3, with D hard to call. V shed 3 bases and J shed 6 bases, with 10 bases lying between them. The CDR3 is made up of 13 amino acids. CDR1 is LGHNA, CDR2 YNFKEQ, per germline.

The chain joins TRBV6-2 or TRBV6-3 to TRBJ2-1; D is possibly TRBD2 (6 bases). CDR3 size: 13 residues. Germline CDR1 is MNHEY and CDR2 is SVGEGT. The V end was cut by 6 bases, the J end by 9 bases, with 15 bases between. CDR3 protein: CASSRSGAGEQFF. The CDR3 DNA sequence: TGTGCCAGCAGCCGCAGCGGAGCGGGTGAGCAGTTCTTC.

The genes are TRBV6-2 or TRBV6-3 and TRBJ2-4; perhaps TRBD1 as D (5 bases). V gave up 0 bases and J gave up 14 bases, with 14 bases separating them. Germline assignment: CDR1 MNHEY and CDR2 SVGEGT. CDR3 size: 13 residues. CDR3 DNA sequence: TGTGCCAGCAGTTACTCGAAGAGTCAGGGCAAGTACTTC. This gives the protein CASSYSKSQGKYF.

This clone appeared once. The gene calls are TRBV19 and TRBJ1-1, with D possibly TRBD1 on 5 matching bases. The CDR3 loop spans 15 amino acids. V was trimmed by 8 bases and J by 0 bases, leaving 16 bases between them. Germline V gene sequence: CDR1 LNHDA, CDR2 SQIVND (reference sequence). The DNA for the CDR3 is TGTGCCAGTCTCACTAACGGGGGGATGAACACTGAAGCTTTCTTT. It specifies CASLTNGGMNTEAFF.

The chain recombines TRBV2 with TRBJ1-3; D gene unclear. CDR1 is SNHLY and CDR2 is FYNNEI in the germline V gene. V gave up 6 bases and J gave up 1 base, with 7 bases separating them. The CDR3 covers 13 residues. DNA for the CDR3: TGTGCCAGCAGGGAGCTATCTGGAAACACCATATATTTT. Amino acids: CASRELSGNTIYF.

The rearrangement joins TRBV5-6 to TRBJ2-5; no definite D call. CDR1 is SGHDT, CDR2 YYEEEE, per germline. The CDR3 covers 14 residues. Trimming removed 1 base at V and 1 base at J, with 8 bases between. The CDR3 DNA reads TGTGCCAGCAGCTTGAGCGAGCGCCAAGAGACCCAGTACTTC. It is translated as CASSLSERQETQYF.

The chain has TRBV5-6 and TRBJ2-2; 7 bases are a match to TRBD1. CDR1 and CDR2 from the germline V gene are SGHDT and YYEEEE. This CDR3 is 14 amino acids long. The junction had 9 bases not matched to a gene; V was cut back by 9 bases and J by 4 bases. The CDR3 sequence: CATETGWSTGELFF. Written as DNA, the CDR3 is TGTGCCACCGAGACAGGGTGGAGCACCGGGGAGCTGTTTTTT.

The chain has TRBV27 and TRBJ2-1; TRBD1 matches at 9 bases. V was clipped by 2 bases and J by 1 base; unmatched bases: 3. The CDR3 is 16 residues long. Germline CDR1 is MNHEY and CDR2 is SMNVEV (reference sequence). The CDR3 DNA is TGTGCCAGCAGTTTAGAGACAGGGGGTTCCTACAATGAGCAGTTCTTC. Protein product: CASSLETGGSYNEQFF.

The chain links TRBV5-6 to TRBJ1-4, with a tentative D call TRBD1 (5 bases). CDR3 size: 15 residues. Looked up from germline, CDR1 is SGHDT and CDR2 is YYEEEE. V dropped 3 bases and J dropped 2 bases, with 11 bases sitting between them. CDR3 amino acids: CASSSTGVTNEKLFF. DNA of the CDR3: TGTGCCAGCAGCTCGACGGGGGTCACTAATGAAAAACTGTTTTTT.

The V and J genes are TRBV6-5 and TRBJ1-1; weak D call: TRBD1 (5 bases). Deletions cut 6 bases from V and 4 bases from J, with 12 bases between. CDR3 size: 13 residues. Germline V gives CDR1 MNHEY, CDR2 SVGAGI. CDR3 bases: TGTGCCAGCAGAACGGGGGGAGGCACTGAAGCTTTCTTT. This encodes CASRTGGGTEAFF.

This clone appeared once. The chain has TRBV10-3 and TRBJ2-7; 7 nucleotides line up with TRBD2. This CDR3 region has 13 residues. Germline V gene data show CDR1 as ENHRY and CDR2 as SYGVKD. The J segment lost 2 bases and the V segment lost 2 bases, leaving 0 bases of the junction unmatched. CDR3 amino acids: CAISERGAYEQYF. CDR3 DNA: TGTGCCATCAGTGAGCGGGGGGCCTACGAGCAGTACTTC.

V usage is TRBV5-6 and J usage is TRBJ2-7; 11 bases are a match to TRBD1. V lost 4 bases, J lost 6 bases, and 6 bases stayed unmatched. Germline CDR1 reads SGHDT; CDR2 reads YYEEEE. This CDR3 has 14 residues. CDR3 sequence reads: CASSLRDRGVEQYF. The CDR3 coding sequence is TGTGCCAGCAGCCTCCGGGACAGGGGGGTCGAGCAGTACTTC.

This clone was counted once. V and J are TRBV3-1 (or the pseudogene TRBV3-2) and TRBJ1-1; tentative D call: TRBD1 (6 bases). The CDR3 has 14 amino acids. CDR1 and CDR2 (germline): LGHDT, YNNKEL (reference sequence). Trimming stripped 1 base from V and 4 bases from J, with 10 bases between. The CDR3 sequence is CASSQGPRGTEAFF. The CDR3 bases are TGTGCCAGCAGCCAAGGGCCCAGGGGCACTGAAGCTTTCTTT.

A word on this clone: Since a much larger clone is just one base distant, this may be a read error. CDR3 bases: TGTGCCACCAGCCGGGACAGGAATCAGCCCCAGCATTTT. Its translation: CATSRDRNQPQHF. J is TRBJ1-5 and V is TRBV15, with 8 bases lining up with TRBD1. The CDR3 length is 13 residues. Germline V gene data show CDR1 as LNHNV and CDR2 as YYDKDF (reference sequence). The trim removed 5 bases at V and 4 bases at J, leaving 1 base unmatched.

This chain links TRBV6-4 with TRBJ2-7; TRBD1 is a possible D gene (5 bases). The CDR3 loop spans 16 amino acids. V dropped 3 bases and J dropped 2 bases, with 17 bases sitting between them. CDR1 and CDR2 from the germline V gene are MRHNA and SNTAGT. The CDR3 DNA reads TGTGCCAGCAGTGAGAGCAGGGTCCCAGGAACCTACGAGCAGTACTTC. Its translation: CASSESRVPGTYEQYF.

The J gene is TRBJ2-1, the V gene TRBV19; D gene unclear. Germline CDR1 is LNHDA and CDR2 is SQIVND (reference sequence). V gave up 3 bases and J gave up 0 bases, with 9 bases separating them. This CDR3 has 15 residues. The CDR3 is CASSMHPSSYNEQFF. CDR3 bases: TGTGCCAGTAGTATGCACCCTAGCTCCTACAATGAGCAGTTCTTC.

CDR3 protein: CASSLRLGADGYTF. CDR3 nucleotide sequence: TGTGCCAGCAGCTTAAGACTCGGAGCTGATGGCTACACCTTC. J is TRBJ1-2 and V is TRBV7-2; D unclear. This CDR3 has 14 residues. V lost 2 bases to trimming and J lost 6 bases, with 13 bases between them. Per the germline V gene, CDR1 is SGHTA and CDR2 is FQGNSA.

The chain has TRBV2 and TRBJ1-2; D unclear. The germline CDR1 and CDR2 sequences are SNHLY and FYNNEI. CDR3 length: 14 amino acids. Trimming pared 7 bases from V and 0 bases from J, leaving 12 bases between. The CDR3 region is CASKPDGANYGYTF. CDR3 in DNA: TGTGCCAGCAAGCCCGACGGAGCTAACTATGGCTACACCTTC.

J is TRBJ2-5 and V is TRBV5-4; TRBD2 is a possible D gene (8 bases). Trimming pared 4 bases from V and 7 bases from J, leaving 14 bases between. The CDR3 runs to 13 residues. Germline-derived CDR1 and CDR2 are SGHNT and YYREEE (reference sequence). The CDR3 loop is CASSKGAGGTQYF. DNA for the CDR3: TGTGCCAGCAGCAAGGGGGCGGGGGGGACCCAGTACTTC.

This clone was observed a few times. The V and J genes are TRBV9 and TRBJ1-2, with 8 bases identical to TRBD1. CDR3 size: 14 residues. Per the germline V gene, CDR1 is SGDLS and CDR2 is YYNGEE. V dropped 4 bases and J dropped 6; count of bases not matched to a gene: 8. In DNA form, the CDR3 reads TGTGCCAGCAGCCTTCGACCGGACAGGGATGGCTACACCTTC. Its protein product is CASSLRPDRDGYTF.

This chain connects TRBV18 to TRBJ2-5, with 7 bases identical to TRBD2. The CDR3 has 14 residues. CDR1 and CDR2 from the germline V gene are KGHSH and LQKENI. V shed 3 bases and J 3 bases; nucleotides not matched to a gene: 4. CDR3 bases: TGTGCCAGCTCACCGCGGACTAGGGAAGAGACCCAGTACTTC. Amino acid sequence: CASSPRTREETQYF.

This chain links TRBV28 with TRBJ2-6; tentative D call: TRBD2 (6 bases). Germline V gives CDR1 MDHEN, CDR2 SYDVKM. Between the trimmed V and J ends, which lost 5 bases and 0 bases, there was a span of 17 bases. The CDR3 spans 18 residues. This CDR3 is CASSTGRRGNSGANVLTF. CDR3 bases: TGTGCCAGCAGTACCGGACGTCGGGGGAACTCTGGGGCCAACGTCCTGACTTTC.

This clone was seen more than once but under ten times. The rearrangement links TRBV6-5 to TRBJ1-1, with 8 bases identical to TRBD1. In germline, CDR1 is MNHEY, CDR2 SVGAGI. V was clipped by 4 bases and J by 3 bases; unmatched bases: 7. The CDR3 contains 15 residues. The CDR3 nucleotides read TGTGCCAGCAGTTTGACAGGGGATGGTGACACTGAAGCTTTCTTT. Its protein is CASSLTGDGDTEAFF.